This T cell receptor beta chain was observed in a study of T cell responses to AZD1222 COVID-19 vaccine. Study as a whole: Whether given at about 4 or about 12 weeks, second doses were pooled.

To note about this clone: The antigen is unknown.

Trimming left V 1 base short and J 0 bases short, with 10 bases between. The V gene's germline CDR1 is PRHDT and CDR2 FYEKMQ (reference sequence). CDR3 length: 17 amino acids. Assay: immunoSEQ multiplex PCR; the TCRdb copy retains only in-frame clones and omits some. The sample shows more than 85,000 clones, nearly 90% of them seen only once. Study results and limitations: Spike-specific TCRs gained breadth and depth after people received two AZD1222 doses. Clonal diversity was possibly underestimated; the donors were predominantly white British and more often female.

This chain connects TRBV13 to TRBJ2-6; no reliable D call. The sequence was collected from an adult in good health. The sample here was peripheral blood, taken on day 0 of AZD1222 vaccination. The CDR3 DNA reads as TGTGCCAGCAGCTTAGAGGGCAGTGTCTCTGGGGCCAACGTCCTGACTTTC. This translates into CASSLEGSVSGANVLTF.